The entry below describes one T cell receptor beta chain. The entry originates in a study of prognosis after radiotherapy for stage I lung cancer. In germline, CDR1 is MNHEY, CDR2 SVGEGT. CDR3 length: 15 residues. V was clipped by 4 bases and J by 7 bases; unmatched bases: 8. Researchers used two-round multiplex PCR to amplify TCR beta CDR3 starting from genomic DNA. Primers specific to each TRBV and TRBJ gene were used in first-round PCR. MiXCR, run by TCRdb on the multiplex PCR reads, gives a single entry per CDR3 protein. The sample gives approximately 28,000 distinct CDR3 sequences, over 40% of which show up once; over 15% is in the top ten.

The sample in question was PBMCs, obtained before or after stereotactic body radiation therapy (not recorded which). This TCR was recovered from a donor of 50 years or more with non-small cell lung cancer. The chain carries TRBV6-2 or TRBV6-3 and TRBJ2-3; 10 bases match TRBD2. Here the CDR3 DNA reads TGTGCCAGCAGTTTAGAGCGGGGGGGAGGATATACGCAGTATTTT. Its translation: CASSLERGGGYTQYF.